This is a list of T cell receptor beta chains from one sample in a study of blood T cell repertoires in COVID-19. The repertoire was sequenced with immunoSEQ multiplex PCR; TCRdb's copy has only in-frame clones and lacks some. The data contain 250,000 to 350,000 clones, over 70% of them singletons. The sequencing sample was made of peripheral blood. The origin of the receptors is a woman in her forties or fifties with acute or convalescent COVID-19. Both conserved end residues are part of each CDR3. A D gene is named only where the DNA matches it firmly. Some rows mark clone size as missing; the rest say once, few, many or name a class of expanded clone.

D gene: TRBD1
J gene: TRBJ2-1
clone size: NA
V gene: TRBV7-2
CDR3 DNA: TGTGCCAGCAGCTTCCAAATCGGGACAGGGTCTAGCCGGGGCCAGTTCTTC
CDR3 protein: CASSFQIGTGSSRGQFF

D gene: NA
J gene: TRBJ1-5
clone size: few
V gene: TRBV2
CDR3 DNA: TGTGCCAGCAGATTAGATCAGCCCCAGCATTTT
CDR3 protein: CASRLDQPQHF

D gene: TRBD2
J gene: TRBJ2-3
clone size: few
V gene: TRBV4-3
CDR3 DNA: TGCGCCAGCAGCCAAGAAGCGGGAGAAGTATCAAATACGCAGTATTTT
CDR3 protein: CASSQEAGEVSNTQYF

D gene: NA
J gene: TRBJ2-3
clone size: NA
V gene: TRBV5-6
CDR3 DNA: TGTGCCAGCAGCTCATTGACAGCTCTTACAGATACGCAGTATTTT
CDR3 protein: CASSSLTALTDTQYF

D gene: TRBD1
J gene: TRBJ1-1
clone size: few
V gene: TRBV5-1
CDR3 DNA: TGCGCCAGCAGCGACAGGGTTAGTACTGAAGCTTTCTTT
CDR3 protein: CASSDRVSTEAFF

D gene: TRBD2
J gene: TRBJ2-1
clone size: NA
V gene: TRBV7-2
CDR3 DNA: TGTGCCAGCAGCTCCGGACTAGCGGGAGATATTGAGCAGTTCTTC
CDR3 protein: CASSSGLAGDIEQFF

D gene: NA
J gene: TRBJ2-2
clone size: NA
V gene: TRBV11-2
CDR3 DNA: TGTGCCAGCAGCTTAAACAGGGTTACCGGGGAGCTGTTTTTT
CDR3 protein: CASSLNRVTGELFF

D gene: NA
J gene: TRBJ2-3
clone size: NA
V gene: TRBV24-1
CDR3 DNA: TGTGCCACCAGTGTCCATACCGACAGGAAGGGTGAGGAAGATACGCAGTATTTT
CDR3 protein: CATSVHTDRKGEEDTQYF

D gene: TRBD1
J gene: TRBJ1-4
clone size: NA
V gene: TRBV24-1
CDR3 DNA: TGTGCCACCAGTGATCCCGGACAGGGTGCAACTAATGAAAAACTGTTTTTT
CDR3 protein: CATSDPGQGATNEKLFF

D gene: TRBD1
J gene: TRBJ1-4
clone size: NA
V gene: TRBV6-6
CDR3 DNA: TGTGCCAGCAGCTGGACAGGGGGCGATGAAAAACTGTTTTTT
CDR3 protein: CASSWTGGDEKLFF

D gene: TRBD1
J gene: TRBJ1-3
clone size: NA
V gene: TRBV7-9
CDR3 DNA: TGTGCCAGCAGCCCCGGGACAGGGGGAAACACCATATATTTT
CDR3 protein: CASSPGTGGNTIYF

D gene: NA
J gene: TRBJ1-5
clone size: NA
V gene: TRBV19
CDR3 DNA: TGTGCCAGTAGTAGGGGCGGCAATCAGCCCCAGCATTTT
CDR3 protein: CASSRGGNQPQHF

D gene: NA
J gene: TRBJ2-5
clone size: NA
V gene: TRBV18
CDR3 DNA: TGTGCCAGCTCACCACCGTCGGAGGCTGGGACCCAGTACTTC
CDR3 protein: CASSPPSEAGTQYF

D gene: NA
J gene: TRBJ2-3
clone size: NA
V gene: TRBV5-1
CDR3 DNA: TGCGCCAGCAGCTTGGACAGAGATACGCAGTATTTT
CDR3 protein: CASSLDRDTQYF

D gene: NA
J gene: TRBJ1-1
clone size: NA
V gene: TRBV3-1/TRBV3-2
CDR3 DNA: TGTGCCAGCAGCCACCGGGAGCCAGCGACTGAAGCCTTCTTT
CDR3 protein: CASSHREPATEAFF

D gene: TRBD2
J gene: TRBJ2-1
clone size: NA
V gene: TRBV5-1
CDR3 DNA: TGCGCCAGCAGCTTCCTAGCGGGGGGGCCAGATGAGCAGTTCTTC
CDR3 protein: CASSFLAGGPDEQFF

D gene: NA
J gene: TRBJ1-5
clone size: NA
V gene: TRBV6-4
CDR3 DNA: TGTGCCAGCAGTGCCGGAGGTGGACAGCCCCAGCATTTT
CDR3 protein: CASSAGGGQPQHF

D gene: NA
J gene: TRBJ1-5
clone size: NA
V gene: TRBV20-1
CDR3 DNA: TGCAGTGCTAGTAAATCAAATCAGCCCCAGCATTTT
CDR3 protein: CSASKSNQPQHF

D gene: NA
J gene: TRBJ2-2
clone size: NA
V gene: TRBV5-5
CDR3 DNA: TGTGCCAGCAGCTTTTCGACAGGGAACACCGGGGAGCTGTTTTTT
CDR3 protein: CASSFSTGNTGELFF